The 30 T cell receptor beta chains presented below share a single source sample, sequenced in a study of cytomegalovirus exposure and HLA in healthy donors. The PCR was carried out with 60 Vbeta primers and 13 Jbeta primers. Clones were read by immunoSEQ multiplex PCR, and TCRdb kept only the in-frame ones, dropping some. The sample contains roughly 100,000 clones, less than 80% of which appear only once. Sequenced sample: PBMCs. These receptors all stem from a man aged 55 to 70 in good health and CMV-seronegative.

J is TRBJ2-1 and V is TRBV9, with 10 bases that match TRBD2. From germline, CDR1 is SGDLS and CDR2 YYNGEE. CDR3 length: 14 residues. With V trimmed by 3 bases and J by 9 bases, 6 bases remained unmatched. The CDR3 DNA is TGTGCCAGCAGCGAACTAGCGGGAATGGGTGAGCAGTTCTTC. The encoded protein is CASSELAGMGEQFF.

V usage is TRBV28 and J usage is TRBJ2-7; a possible D gene is TRBD2 (6 bases). Trimming stripped 10 bases from V and 3 bases from J, with 13 bases between. The CDR3 is 12 residues long. From germline, CDR1 is MDHEN and CDR2 SYDVKM. CDR3 amino acids: CATREPGYEQYV. DNA of the CDR3: TGTGCCACCCGGGAGCCGGGCTACGAGCAGTACGTC.

The chain links TRBV25-1 to TRBJ2-7, with TRBD1 matching 8 bases. The CDR3 covers 14 residues. J lost 3 bases, V lost 6 bases, and 7 bases had no gene match. Germline CDR1 is MGHDK and CDR2 is SYGVNS. For the CDR3, the DNA is TGTGCCAGCAGCTCGCAGGGGGCGGGCTACGAGCAGTACTTC. Translating it yields CASSSQGAGYEQYF.

V usage is TRBV5-1 and J usage is TRBJ2-5, with 13 bases matching TRBD2. The ends lost 7 bases at V and 5 bases at J; junction bases unmatched: 5. The germline V gene has CDR1 SGHRS and CDR2 YFSETQ. This CDR3 region has 14 residues. The CDR3 protein is CASAGLAGVETQYF. The CDR3 DNA reads as TGCGCCAGCGCCGGACTAGCGGGGGTGGAGACCCAGTACTTC.

The rearrangement uses TRBV30 and TRBJ1-6; possible D gene TRBD1, 5 bases. The CDR3 is 15 residues long. Germline lookup yields CDR1 GTSNPN and CDR2 SVGIG (reference sequence). Trimming took off 2 bases at V and 8 bases at J, with 16 bases between the two ends. The CDR3 DNA reads TGTGCCTGGAGTACCGGTCAGGGCCAGTATTCACCCCTCCACTTT. Translation gives CAWSTGQGQYSPLHF.

The rearrangement joins TRBV6-5 to TRBJ2-1, with 7 bases that match TRBD1. This CDR3 is built from 14 residues. The germline V gene encodes CDR1 MNHEY and CDR2 SVGAGI. J gave up 7 bases and V 7 bases, and 10 bases lay outside the gene matches. The CDR3 loop is CASTLDRERNEQFF. Written as DNA, the CDR3 is TGTGCCAGCACCCTCGACAGGGAAAGAAATGAGCAGTTCTTC.

This clone was observed a handful of times. The rearrangement uses TRBV15 and TRBJ2-1; 10 nucleotides align to TRBD2. From germline, CDR1 is LNHNV and CDR2 YYDKDF (reference sequence). The V gene end was trimmed by 0 bases and the J gene end by 5 bases; junction bases not matched to a gene: 4. This CDR3 has 16 residues. CDR3 coding DNA: TGTGCCACCAGCAGAGATCAGCGGGGGGGTCACAATGAGCAGTTCTTC. It codes for CATSRDQRGGHNEQFF.

The chain uses TRBV7-9 and TRBJ2-1, with 10 bases fitting TRBD1. Losses at the gene ends were 1 base for V and 16 bases for J; bases not matched to a gene: 4. The length of the CDR3 is 12 residues. Germline CDR1 SEHNR, CDR2 FQNEAQ (reference sequence). The CDR3 DNA reads as TGTGCCAGCAGCTTAGGGGACAGGGGTGGTTTCTTC. This codes for CASSLGDRGGFF.

The chain has TRBV18 and TRBJ1-4; D not certain. The V end lost 0 bases, the J end lost 5 bases, and 10 bases lay between the germline ends. Germline V gives CDR1 KGHSH, CDR2 LQKENI. The CDR3 contains 15 residues. This CDR3 reads CASSPPDGINEKLFF. The CDR3 nucleotides are TGTGCCAGCTCACCACCGGACGGGATAAATGAAAAACTGTTTTTT.

This clone was found a few times. J is TRBJ1-2 and V is TRBV7-2; no firm D call. Per germline, CDR1 SGHTA and CDR2 FQGNSA. CDR3 size: 15 residues. Trimming took off 3 bases at V and 8 bases at J, with 19 bases between the two ends. CDR3 in DNA: TGTGCCAGCAGCTTGGAGGCCCAGCGGAACAAGGGCTACACCTTC. This translates into CASSLEAQRNKGYTF.

The rearrangement uses TRBV4-3 and TRBJ1-2, with TRBD1 matching 9 bases. This CDR3 region has 15 residues. After removal of 1 base from V and 5 bases from J, the junction contained 5 bases not matched to a gene. CDR1 and CDR2 from the germline V gene are LGHNA and YSLEER. The CDR3 spells CASSQGGQGGYGYTF. The DNA of the CDR3 is TGCGCCAGCAGCCAAGGGGGACAGGGAGGGTATGGCTACACCTTC.

The rearrangement joins TRBV7-2 to TRBJ1-3; tentatively, D is TRBD1 (6 bases). Per the germline V gene, CDR1 is SGHTA and CDR2 is FQGNSA. The CDR3 is 14 amino acids. V lost 4 bases to trimming and J lost 1 base, with 8 bases between them. As DNA, the CDR3 is TGTGCCAGCAGCTCAACAGGGTCTGGAAACACCATATATTTT. Translation gives CASSSTGSGNTIYF.

The V gene is TRBV2, the J gene TRBJ2-3, with 7 bases fitting TRBD1. This CDR3 comprises 15 residues. Germline V gene data show CDR1 as SNHLY and CDR2 as FYNNEI. The V gene end was trimmed by 6 bases and the J gene end by 4 bases; junction bases not matched to a gene: 10. The CDR3: CASRPLGTVSDTQYF. The CDR3 DNA follows: TGTGCCAGCAGGCCCCTGGGGACAGTCTCAGATACGCAGTATTTT.

This clone appeared a few times. Other nucleotide sequences from this sample produce the same CDR3. The rearrangement joins TRBV9 to TRBJ1-1; no definite D call. Trimming left V 2 bases short and J 1 base short, with 6 bases between. Germline lookup yields CDR1 SGDLS and CDR2 YYNGEE. This CDR3 spans 13 amino acids. In DNA form, the CDR3 reads TGTGCCAGCAGCGTTACGGGGAACACTGAAGCTTTCTTT. Protein: CASSVTGNTEAFF.

This chain uses TRBV5-4 with TRBJ2-1; 9 bases fit TRBD1. Germline V CDR1 and CDR2: SGHNT, YYREEE (reference sequence). This CDR3 region has 15 residues. Losses at the gene ends were 5 bases for V and 9 bases for J; bases not matched to a gene: 12. CDR3 in amino acids: CASSVGGDREIEQFF. The CDR3 DNA reads as TGTGCCAGCAGTGTAGGCGGGGACAGGGAAATTGAGCAGTTCTTC.

This clone was seen only a few times. The chain couples TRBV5-1 to TRBJ2-3; maybe TRBD1 (6 bases). The CDR3 spans 14 residues. Germline-derived CDR1 and CDR2 are SGHRS and YFSETQ. V was shortened by 3 bases and J by 4 bases, with 12 bases between the two germline ends. The CDR3 DNA reads as TGCGCCAGCAGCTCCCAGGGGTACGCAGATACGCAGTATTTT. Its protein is CASSSQGYADTQYF. The entire variable domain, with the rest obtained from reference TRBV5-1 and TRBJ2-3, is as follows: KAGVTQTPRYLIKTRGQQVTLSCSPISGHRSVSWYQQTPGQGLQFLFEYFSETQRNKGNFPGRFSGRQFSNSRSEMNVSTLELGDSALYLCASSSQGYADTQYFGPGTRLTVL.

This rearrangement joins TRBV7-2 to TRBJ1-2, with a possible D match to TRBD1 (5 bases). Per the germline V gene, CDR1 is SGHTA and CDR2 is FQGNSA. Trimming took off 1 base at V and 6 bases at J, with 9 bases between the two ends. The CDR3 sequence is 13 residues long. The CDR3: CASSLVVGDGYTF. The CDR3 DNA reads as TGTGCCAGCAGCTTAGTTGTAGGGGATGGCTACACCTTC.

This clone was observed a few times. The rearrangement links TRBV5-6 to TRBJ1-5; 9 nucleotides align to TRBD1. The CDR3 covers 15 residues. The germline V gene encodes CDR1 SGHDT and CDR2 YYEEEE. V gave up 1 base and J gave up 9 bases; unmatched junction bases: 8. The CDR3 DNA is TGTGCCAGCAGCTTGTTAGGAACAGGGGGCGGGCCCCAGCATTTT. Its protein is CASSLLGTGGGPQHF.

The V gene is TRBV28, the J gene TRBJ2-2, with 7 bases fitting TRBD2. The CDR3 sequence is 17 residues long. The ends lost 4 bases at V and 5 bases at J; junction bases unmatched: 13. Germline CDR1 and CDR2: MDHEN and SYDVKM. The CDR3 nucleotides read TGTGCCAGCAGTTCCCCGCCGGGGGGTGGCTCGACCGGGGAGCTGTTTTTT. Amino acid sequence: CASSSPPGGGSTGELFF.

V gene TRBV2 combines with J gene TRBJ2-7, with D maybe TRBD1 (5 bases). V was trimmed by 2 bases and J by 4 bases, leaving 6 bases between them. The germline V gene has CDR1 SNHLY and CDR2 FYNNEI. The CDR3 has 12 residues. The CDR3 nucleotides read TGTGCCAGCAGTGAACAGGGATACGAGCAGTACGTC. It encodes CASSEQGYEQYV.

V usage is TRBV5-1 and J usage is TRBJ1-4; possibly TRBD1 for D (6 bases). The CDR3 totals 15 residues. Trimming shortened V by 3 bases and J by 5 bases, and 14 bases separated the two germline ends. Germline assignment: CDR1 SGHRS and CDR2 YFSETQ. Here the CDR3 DNA reads TGCGCCAGCAGCTGGCAACAGGGTACGAATGAAAAACTGTTTTTT. Residues: CASSWQQGTNEKLFF.

This clone was observed a handful of times. The genes are TRBV7-2 and TRBJ1-1; D is undetermined. Germline V gene lookup returns CDR1 SGHTA and CDR2 FQGNSA. There are 13 residues in the CDR3. The V end lost 3 bases, the J end lost 3 bases, and 8 bases lay between the germline ends. Here the CDR3 DNA reads TGTGCCAGCAGCTTTAATAGCGACACTGAAGCTTTCTTT. Translated, it gives CASSFNSDTEAFF.

This clone was counted between two and nine times. This chain joins TRBV7-9 and TRBJ1-6, with D unclear. This CDR3 is 13 amino acids long. The germline CDR1 and CDR2 sequences are SEHNR and FQNEAQ (reference sequence). Trimming pared 5 bases from V and 8 bases from J, leaving 10 bases between. The CDR3 coding sequence is TGTGCCAGCAGCCAAAGGCAGGATTCACCCCTCCACTTT. The encoded protein is CASSQRQDSPLHF.

This clone was seen a single time. The genes are TRBV2 and TRBJ2-2; perhaps TRBD1 as D (6 bases). Trimming left V 6 bases short and J 7 bases short, with 12 bases between. Germline V lookup: CDR1 SNHLY, CDR2 FYNNEI. The CDR3 is made up of 13 amino acids. In DNA form, the CDR3 reads TGTGCCAGCAGGATACAGGGAAGCGGGGAGCTGTTTTTT. This sequence encodes CASRIQGSGELFF.

The table lists this clone with a count of one. The chain combines TRBV7-2 with TRBJ1-6; 7 bases map to TRBD1. The ends lost 3 bases at V and 7 bases at J; junction bases unmatched: 6. Looked up from germline, CDR1 is SGHTA and CDR2 is FQGNSA. The CDR3 consists of 15 residues. CDR3 sequence: CASSFLQGMNSPLHF. The DNA for the CDR3 is TGTGCCAGCAGCTTCTTACAGGGGATGAATTCACCCCTCCACTTT.

This sequence joins TRBV7-2 and TRBJ2-6; TRBD2 agrees at 8 bases. Germline CDR1 reads SGHTA; CDR2 reads FQGNSA. V was clipped by 5 bases and J by 2 bases; unmatched bases: 14. The CDR3 runs 19 residues. Written as DNA, the CDR3 is TGTGCCAGCAGCCTACCGGCGGGGGGCCCTCAGACTGGGGCCAACGTCCTGACTTTC. Residues: CASSLPAGGPQTGANVLTF.

This sequence joins TRBV7-2 and TRBJ2-3; D uncertain. The CDR3 totals 14 residues. Germline CDR1 SGHTA, CDR2 FQGNSA. The V end lost 5 bases, the J end lost 0 bases, and 9 bases lay between the germline ends. The CDR3 nucleotides read TGTGCCAGCAGCGAGGTAGCTAGCACAGATACGCAGTATTTT. The encoded protein is CASSEVASTDTQYF.

This rearrangement joins TRBV14 to TRBJ2-5; D is perhaps TRBD2 (7 bases). The germline V and J ends were trimmed by 0 bases and 1 base, with 15 bases remaining between them. The V gene's germline CDR1 is SGHDN and CDR2 FVKESK. The CDR3 consists of 17 residues. This CDR3 is CASSQEFAAGAQETQYF. In DNA, the CDR3 is TGTGCCAGCAGCCAAGAATTTGCGGCGGGGGCCCAAGAGACCCAGTACTTC. Full variable domain (rest looked up from reference TRBV14 and TRBJ2-5): EAGVTQFPSHSVIEKGQTVTLRCDPISGHDNLYWYRRVMGKEIKFLLHFVKESKQDESGMPNNRFLAERTGGTYSTLKVQPAELEDSGVYFCASSQEFAAGAQETQYFGPGTRLLVL.

The genes are TRBV28 and TRBJ1-5, with unresolved D. The V end was cut by 0 bases, the J end by 2 bases, with 14 bases between. The CDR3 loop spans 17 amino acids. The germline V gene encodes CDR1 MDHEN and CDR2 SYDVKM. CDR3 sequence (DNA): TGTGCCAGCAGTTTATGGGGAGCTGAGAGGGGCAATCAGCCCCAGCATTTT. Its protein is CASSLWGAERGNQPQHF.

The chain uses TRBV2 and TRBJ2-1, with D possibly being TRBD2 (6 bases). Trimming removed 8 bases from V and 2 bases from J, with 16 bases in between. The CDR3 is 15 amino acids. CDR1 SNHLY and CDR2 FYNNEI come from the germline V gene. The CDR3, as DNA: TGTGCCAGCCTGTCTCGGGGGATAACCTACAATGAGCAGTTCTTC. Translating it yields CASLSRGITYNEQFF.